A single sample is the source of the 8 T cell receptor beta chains below, sequenced in a study of regulatory T cells in long-lasting Graves disease. Noted time point: persistent/refractory GD, antithyroid drugs over 5 years with positive TRAb. PBMC-derived RNA was used for the TCR library. Relying on iRepertoire HTBI primers and Arm-PCR of CDR3 regions, the team built TCR beta libraries. TCRdb independently ran MiXCR on the multiplex PCR reads; one entry per CDR3 protein. Of about 430,000 distinct CDR3 sequences in the sample, 21% were seen once. The sample consisted of peripheral blood mononuclear cells (PBMCs), taken when the disease was refractory, from a patient treated with antithyroid drugs. The receptors stem from a female donor with Graves disease.

In this sample, this clonotype turned up a few times. V is TRBV20-1 and J is TRBJ2-7; TRBD2 matches 9 bases. Trimming at V came to 4 bases and at J to 0 bases, leaving 4 bases not matched to a gene. This CDR3 is 14 amino acids long. Per germline, CDR1 DFQATT and CDR2 SNEGSKA (reference sequence). The CDR3 loop is CSATLAGSSYEQYF. For the CDR3, the DNA is TGCAGTGCTACCCTAGCGGGAAGCTCCTACGAGCAGTACTTC.

The table lists this clonotype with many counts. V is TRBV11-2 and J is TRBJ2-5; D call uncertain. Germline assignment: CDR1 SGHAT and CDR2 FQNNGV. The CDR3 contains 12 residues. V shed 1 base and J shed 9 bases, with 9 bases lying between them. The CDR3 spells CASSLGASSQYF. DNA for the CDR3: TGTGCCAGCAGCTTAGGGGCATCGTCCCAGTACTTC. Full variable domain (rest looked up from reference TRBV11-2 and TRBJ2-5): EAGVAQSPRYKIIEKRQSVAFWCNPISGHATLYWYQQILGQGPKLLIQFQNNGVVDDSQLPKDRFSAERLKGVDSTLKIQPAKLEDSAVYLCASSLGASSQYFGPGTRLLVL.

The chain has TRBV9 and TRBJ2-2, with D possibly being TRBD2 (5 bases). Germline V gene sequence: CDR1 SGDLS, CDR2 YYNGEE. CDR3 length: 14 amino acids. Trimming left V 1 base short and J 5 bases short, with 9 bases between. The CDR3 DNA reads TGTGCCAGCAGCGTATTACCGGGGACCGGGGAGCTGTTTTTT. As protein: CASSVLPGTGELFF. The full variable domain, its missing parts supplied by reference TRBV9 and TRBJ2-2, is DSGVTQTPKHLITATGQRVTLRCSPRSGDLSVYWYQQSLDQGLQFLIQYYNGEERAKGNILERFSAQQFPDLHSELNLSSLELGDSALYFCASSVLPGTGELFFGEGSRLTVL.

This clonotype was recorded many times. The rearrangement joins TRBV20-1 to TRBJ1-1; no firm D call. CDR1 and CDR2 from the germline V gene are DFQATT and SNEGSKA (reference sequence). Deletions cut 7 bases from V and 1 base from J, with 4 bases between. This CDR3 has 10 amino acids. CDR3 sequence: CSVPNTEAFF. CDR3 coding DNA: TGCAGTGTCCCGAACACTGAAGCTTTCTTT.

This clonotype was counted only a few times. The chain uses TRBV7-2 and TRBJ2-1, with D perhaps matching TRBD2 (6 bases). V shed 1 base and J shed 3 bases, with 13 bases lying between them. The germline V gene encodes CDR1 SGHTA and CDR2 FQGNSA. CDR3 length equals 16 residues. Here the CDR3 DNA reads TGTGCCAGCAGCTTAGGACCGGGAGCTAGCTACAATGAGCAGTTCTTC. It is translated as CASSLGPGASYNEQFF.

The rearrangement links TRBV30 to TRBJ1-5; weak D call: TRBD1 (5 bases). This CDR3 comprises 17 residues. Germline V CDR1 and CDR2: GTSNPN, SVGIG (reference sequence). Trimming cost V 0 bases and J 5 bases, with 20 bases left between them. The CDR3 DNA reads TGTGCCTGGAGTGTAGGAAGCGCGGGGGGGGGAGATCAGCCCCAGCATTTT. This sequence encodes CAWSVGSAGGGDQPQHF.

The chain uses TRBV28 and TRBJ2-7, with 14 bases fitting TRBD2. Germline-derived CDR1 and CDR2 are MDHEN and SYDVKM. The V and J ends lost 4 bases and 3 bases, in that order; junction bases with no gene match: 5. The CDR3 runs to 16 residues. For the CDR3, the DNA is TGTGCCAGCAGTTCCCGACTAGCGGGAGGGCTCTACGAGCAGTACTTC. As protein: CASSSRLAGGLYEQYF.

The sample holds a few counts of this clonotype. This chain links TRBV7-9 with TRBJ2-7, with 8 bases identical to TRBD1. The germline CDR1 and CDR2 sequences are SEHNR and FQNEAQ (reference sequence). V shed 5 bases, J shed 6 bases, and the junction held 9 bases outside the gene matches. The CDR3 covers 14 residues. DNA of the CDR3: TGTGCCAGCAGCCCGCCAGACAGGGGTGTCGAGCAGTACTTC. It yields the protein CASSPPDRGVEQYF.